Shown below are 2 T cell receptor beta chains from a single sample sequenced in a study of T cells after yellow fever vaccination. In TCRdb, the 5' RACE reads were re-called with MiXCR into one record per CDR3 protein. The sample yields some 500,000 distinct CDR3 sequences, roughly 13% seen once. This specimen consisted of PBMCs, obtained on the day of the yellow fever booster vaccination. The receptors derive from a man younger than 40 who received the YFV17D yellow fever vaccine.

This clonotype was recorded many times. The V gene is TRBV7-9, the J gene TRBJ2-7, with TRBD2 matching over 8 bases. V was clipped by 5 bases and J by 3 bases; unmatched bases: 15. The CDR3 covers 17 residues. Per the germline V gene, CDR1 is SEHNR and CDR2 is FQNEAQ (reference sequence). The DNA of the CDR3 is TGTGCCAGCAGCCCCCGTCCGAGGCGGGGGGCCGACTACGAGCAGTACTTC. Translation: CASSPRPRRGADYEQYF.

This clonotype has only a few counts. The rearrangement uses TRBV11-2 and TRBJ2-5; D tentatively reads TRBD1 or TRBD2 (5 bases each). The V gene lost 1 base and the J gene lost 5 bases, with 17 bases spanning the gap. Germline-derived CDR1 and CDR2 are SGHAT and FQNNGV. This CDR3 comprises 16 residues. CDR3 loop: CASSLGDARAVETQYF. The CDR3 nucleotides read TGTGCCAGCAGCTTAGGGGACGCCAGGGCGGTTGAGACCCAGTACTTC.